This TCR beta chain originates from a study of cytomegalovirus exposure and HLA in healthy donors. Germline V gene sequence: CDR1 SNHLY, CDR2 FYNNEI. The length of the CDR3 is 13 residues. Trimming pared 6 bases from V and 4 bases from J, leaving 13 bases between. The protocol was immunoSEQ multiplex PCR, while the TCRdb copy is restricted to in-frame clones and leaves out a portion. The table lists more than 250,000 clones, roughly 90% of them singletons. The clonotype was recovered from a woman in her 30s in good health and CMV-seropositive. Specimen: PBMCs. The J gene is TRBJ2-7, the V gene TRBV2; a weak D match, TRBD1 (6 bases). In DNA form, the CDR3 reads TGTGCCAGCAGGGCCGGGACAAAGTACGAGCAGTACTTC. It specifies CASRAGTKYEQYF.